This TCR beta chain was documented in a study of graft-versus-host responses after intestinal transplantation (dated by TCRdb to the early 2020s). Turning to the overall study: Recipients received multivisceral, liver-intestinal, or isolated intestinal transplants. Anti-thymocyte globulin induction was given to all recipients, followed by maintenance tacrolimus and steroids for approximately 3 years. After intestinal transplantation, graft-versus-host and host-versus-graft alloreactive T cell clones in the graft, circulation and bone marrow were tracked using bulk TCR-beta CDR3 sequencing. To identify alloreactive clones, pre-transplant mixed lymphocyte reaction products were sequenced and then compared with unstimulated pre-transplant donor and recipient T cells. A cohort of 20 to 25 intestinal transplant recipients, including one retransplant, was enrolled, and 3 patients lacking pretransplant specimens were excluded. A peak of at least 4% donor T cells among recipient peripheral blood mononuclear cells was the definition used for donor T cell macrochimerism. Rather than going through the commercial service, samples from a few later patients were sequenced in-house on an Illumina MiSeq and processed with MiXCR.

Broad study findings and their caveats: GvH clones turned up in recipient bone marrow, with some appearing earlier in ileal mucosa or blood, a pattern consistent with an intestinal mucosal origin. Early after transplant, peak levels of circulating GvH clones were found to be associated with declines in HvG clones. Conclusions were limited by the relatively low number and heterogeneity of intestinal transplant patients. High GvH to HvG T cell clonal ratios were observed in the allografts of patients with donor T cell macrochimerism.

Explained via the paper, the time point label denotes: cells obtained before transplantation from donor or recipient. CD3+CD4+ and CD3+CD8+ populations were FACS-sorted from unstimulated pre-transplant donor and recipient cells taken from spleen or lymph nodes. With regard to this clone: This receptor's antigen is unknown. No quality values exist for individual bases; no much larger clone is one base distant.

Between the V and J ends, shortened by 6 bases and 4 bases respectively, the junction contains 25 bases. From the cysteine through the phenylalanine, the CDR3 covers 17 amino acids. Of all the DNA, just the CDR3 is kept, 51 bases in frame from base 1. From a lookup of the germline V gene, CDR1 and CDR2 are SNHLY and FYNNEI. Library creation used the immunoSEQ multiplex PCR assay. For most patients, genomic DNA was isolated using the Qiagen DNeasy Blood and Tissue Kit and was shipped frozen to Adaptive Biotechnologies for TCR sequencing. Adaptive Biotechnologies carried out high-throughput TCR-beta CDR3 sequencing of genomic DNA for most patients. The paper's data handling went like this. Adaptive's ImmunoSEQ software supplied the TCR sequencing data for roughly 17 patients, while MiXCR and VDJtools were used to process a few other patients. To correct CD4 versus CD8 sorting errors, sequences present in both subsets at a frequency ratio below 5:1 were removed. CDR3 nucleotide sequences shared between donor and recipient were removed because their origin could not be assigned. Alloreactive clones required at least 2-fold expansion over unstimulated cells and minimum CFSE-low frequency of 0.002% (template counts) or 0.001% (read counts). Mappable clones were those detected in sequenced pre-transplant spleen, lymph node, or MLR CFSE-low populations of the donor or recipient. The cumulative frequency of alloreactive clones was calculated as a percentage of all sequences, weighted by copy number. This immuneACCESS table, as held by TCRdb, lists in-frame sequences with V and J called but not all clones. Of the missing ones, under half trace to an unresolved V gene in checked studies; the others have no known cause. V and J calls and clone size are as listed in that table; D and trimming were resolved from the DNA. The sample records over 100,000 clones, roughly nine tenths of which are singletons. The ten biggest clones cover approximately 0.25% of the sample.

The input for sequencing was unstimulated CD4+ T cells sorted from spleen or lymph node cells, taken before transplant. The receptor was isolated from a human donor who was the organ donor for an intestinal transplant. The V and J segments used are TRBV2 and TRBJ2-7, with the D call tentatively TRBD1 or TRBD2, each fitting 6 bases. The DNA sequence is as follows: TGTGCCAGCAGCGTGGAGGTGGGGGGCCCACTGCGATACGAGCAGTACTTC. It is translated as CASSVEVGGPLRYEQYF.